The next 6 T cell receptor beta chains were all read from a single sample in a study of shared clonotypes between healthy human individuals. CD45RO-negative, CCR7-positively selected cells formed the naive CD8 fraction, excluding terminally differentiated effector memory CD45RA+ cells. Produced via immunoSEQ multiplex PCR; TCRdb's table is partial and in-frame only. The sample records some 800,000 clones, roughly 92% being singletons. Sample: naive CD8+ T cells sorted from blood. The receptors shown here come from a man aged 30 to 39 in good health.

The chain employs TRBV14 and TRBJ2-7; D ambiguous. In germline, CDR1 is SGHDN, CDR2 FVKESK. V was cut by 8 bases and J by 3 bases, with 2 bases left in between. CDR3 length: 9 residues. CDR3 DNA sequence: TGTGCCAGCTTCTACGAGCAGTACTTC. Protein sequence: CASFYEQYF.

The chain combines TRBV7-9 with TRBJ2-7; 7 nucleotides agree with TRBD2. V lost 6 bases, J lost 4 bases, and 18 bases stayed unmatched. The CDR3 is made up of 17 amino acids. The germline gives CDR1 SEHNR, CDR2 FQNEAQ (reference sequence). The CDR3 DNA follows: TGTGCCAGCAGTTTCTCGTGGCCCCGTCCCGGGAGGTACGAGCAGTACTTC. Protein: CASSFSWPRPGRYEQYF. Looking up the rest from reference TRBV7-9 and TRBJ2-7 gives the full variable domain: DTGVSQNPRHKITKRGQNVTFRCDPISEHNRLYWYRQTLGQGPEFLTYFQNEAQLEKSRLLSDRFSAERPKGSFSTLEIQRTEQGDSAMYLCASSFSWPRPGRYEQYFGPGTRLTVT.

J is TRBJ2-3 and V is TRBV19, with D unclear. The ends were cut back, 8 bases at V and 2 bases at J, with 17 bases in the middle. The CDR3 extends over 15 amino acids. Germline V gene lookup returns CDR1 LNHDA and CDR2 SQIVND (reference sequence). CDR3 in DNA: TGTGCCAGTCTCGCCGTTGCAGGCTCCACAGATACGCAGTATTTT. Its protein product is CASLAVAGSTDTQYF.

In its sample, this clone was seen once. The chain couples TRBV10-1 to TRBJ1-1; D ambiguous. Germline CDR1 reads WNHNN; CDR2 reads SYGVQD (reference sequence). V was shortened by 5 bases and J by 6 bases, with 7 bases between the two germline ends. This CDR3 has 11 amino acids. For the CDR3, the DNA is TGCGCCAGCAGTAGTGGCGCTGAAGCTTTCTTT. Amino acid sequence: CASSSGAEAFF.

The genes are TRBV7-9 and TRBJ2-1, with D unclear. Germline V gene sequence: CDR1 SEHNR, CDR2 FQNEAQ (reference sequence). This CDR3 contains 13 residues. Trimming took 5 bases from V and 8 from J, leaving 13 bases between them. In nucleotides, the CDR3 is TGTGCCAGCAGCCCCGACCCCTTCGATGAGCAGTTCTTC. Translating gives CASSPDPFDEQFF. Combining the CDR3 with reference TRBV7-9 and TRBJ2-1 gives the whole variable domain DTGVSQNPRHKITKRGQNVTFRCDPISEHNRLYWYRQTLGQGPEFLTYFQNEAQLEKSRLLSDRFSAERPKGSFSTLEIQRTEQGDSAMYLCASSPDPFDEQFFGPGTRLTVL.

This CDR3 is CASSQADGAVYNEQFF. The CDR3 DNA reads as TGTGCCAGCAGCCAAGCCGACGGTGCGGTCTACAATGAGCAGTTCTTC. The J gene is TRBJ2-1, the V gene TRBV4-2; no reliable D call. There are 16 residues in the CDR3. In germline, CDR1 is LGHNA, CDR2 YNFKEQ. Deletions cut 1 base from V and 3 bases from J, with 13 bases between.